Described below is a single T cell receptor beta chain sequence and its context. Its matching antigen is unknown. This record comes from a study of CD8+ T cells in alopecia areata. Turning to the study itself: Treated patients took oral tofacitinib at 5 to 10 mg twice daily.

The sequencing template was cDNA reverse transcribed from extracted RNA. The data were produced by immunoSEQ multiplex PCR, yet TCRdb's version contains in-frame clones alone and is incomplete. The data show about 130,000 clones, with roughly 54% seen just once and 4.5% to 5.5% held by the top ten. Whole-study findings and limits: It was less clear whether patients shared TCRs than it was in mice, possibly because of HLA. Lesional scalp, especially alopecia totalis/universalis, showed higher clonality than normal scalp.

PBMCs were stained for CD3, CD4 and CD8, and CD4+ and CD8+ T cells were sorted. Trimming removed 2 bases at V and 2 bases at J, with 10 bases between. The CDR3 totals 14 residues. The germline CDR1 and CDR2 sequences are SNHLY and FYNNEI. This clonotype originated in a human donor with alopecia areata. This specimen was CD4+ T cells sorted from blood, taken at week 0. This chain joins TRBV2 and TRBJ2-7, with D possibly TRBD1 on 5 matching bases. As DNA, the CDR3 is TGTGCCAGCAGTGAATATTTAGGGGCCTACGAGCAGTACTTC. Protein product: CASSEYLGAYEQYF.